This T cell receptor beta chain was sequenced for a study of shared clonotypes between healthy human individuals. About the research overall: Donors consisted of two women and a few men between 18 and 49.

Across several immunoSEQ plates, the genomic DNA of each subset was split evenly. TCRdb keeps only in-frame clones here, not all; method: immunoSEQ multiplex PCR. The sample includes 490,000 or so clones, 70% to 80% of them seen just once. V shed 1 base and J shed 1 base, with 14 bases lying between them. The germline CDR1 and CDR2 sequences are SGHVS and FQNEAQ. The CDR3 runs 17 residues. Sequencing was done on a sample of PBMCs. The origin of this receptor is a woman aged 40 to 49 in good health. Some clones in this sample may be carry-over from other donors' samples. This sequence joins TRBV7-8 and TRBJ1-5; D is uncertain. The CDR3 reads CASSLGAGQASNQPQHF. The CDR3, as DNA: TGTGCCAGCAGCTTAGGGGCAGGTCAGGCGAGCAATCAGCCCCAGCATTTT.